This TCR beta chain emerged from a study of blood T cell repertoires in COVID-19. Overall study context: Samples of COVID-19 (acute and convalescent) were obtained from the United States, Italy and Spain.

Assay used: immunoSEQ multiplex PCR; TCRdb lists only in-frame clones, some missing. Here the sample spans fewer than 90,000 clones, approximately 80% being singletons. CDR3 length: 14 amino acids. Germline CDR1 is SGHRS and CDR2 is YFSETQ. Trimming pared 4 bases from V and 5 bases from J, leaving 14 bases between. Sequenced: peripheral blood. The rearrangement links TRBV5-1 to TRBJ2-3; possible D gene TRBD1, 5 bases. This sequence originates from a human donor in a cohort sampled during active COVID-19. In nucleotides, the CDR3 is TGCGCCAGCAGCCCCCAGGGCCAAGGAGATACGCAGTATTTT. This encodes CASSPQGQGDTQYF.